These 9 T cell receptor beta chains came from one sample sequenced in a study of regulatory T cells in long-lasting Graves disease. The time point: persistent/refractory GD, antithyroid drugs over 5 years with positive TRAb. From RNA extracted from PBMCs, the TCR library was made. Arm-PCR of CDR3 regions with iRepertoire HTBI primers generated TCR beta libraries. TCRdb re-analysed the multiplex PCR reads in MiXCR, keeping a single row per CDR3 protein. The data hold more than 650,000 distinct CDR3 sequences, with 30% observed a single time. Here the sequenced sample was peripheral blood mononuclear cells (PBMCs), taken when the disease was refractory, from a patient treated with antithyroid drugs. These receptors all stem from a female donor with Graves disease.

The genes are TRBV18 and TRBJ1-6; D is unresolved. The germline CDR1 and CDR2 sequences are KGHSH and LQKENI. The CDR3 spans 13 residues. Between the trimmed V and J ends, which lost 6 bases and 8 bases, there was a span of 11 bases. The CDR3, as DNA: TGTGCCAGCTCGCCTGAGTTACATTCACCCCTCCACTTT. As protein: CASSPELHSPLHF. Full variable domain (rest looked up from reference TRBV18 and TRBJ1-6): NAGVMQNPRHLVRRRGQEARLRCSPMKGHSHVYWYRQLPEEGLKFMVYLQKENIIDESGMPKERFSAEFPKEGPSILRIQQVVRGDSAAYFCASSPELHSPLHFGNGTRLTVT.

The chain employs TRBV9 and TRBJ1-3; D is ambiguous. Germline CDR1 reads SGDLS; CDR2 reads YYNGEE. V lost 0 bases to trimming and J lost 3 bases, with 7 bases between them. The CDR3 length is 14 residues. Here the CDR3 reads CASSVGRSGNTIYF. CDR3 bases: TGTGCCAGCAGCGTAGGTAGGAGTGGAAACACCATATATTTT.

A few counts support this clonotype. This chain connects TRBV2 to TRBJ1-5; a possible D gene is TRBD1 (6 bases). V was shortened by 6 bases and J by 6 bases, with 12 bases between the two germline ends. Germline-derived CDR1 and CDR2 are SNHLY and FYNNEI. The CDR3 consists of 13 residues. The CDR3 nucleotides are TGTGCCAGCAGGGAATCAGGGGTTCAGCCCCAGCATTTT. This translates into CASRESGVQPQHF.

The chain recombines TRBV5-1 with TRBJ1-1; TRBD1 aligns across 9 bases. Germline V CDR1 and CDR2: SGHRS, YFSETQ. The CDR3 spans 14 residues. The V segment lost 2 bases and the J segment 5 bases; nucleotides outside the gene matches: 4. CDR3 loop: CASSFSTGGTEAFF. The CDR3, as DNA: TGCGCCAGCAGCTTCTCGACAGGGGGAACTGAAGCTTTCTTT.

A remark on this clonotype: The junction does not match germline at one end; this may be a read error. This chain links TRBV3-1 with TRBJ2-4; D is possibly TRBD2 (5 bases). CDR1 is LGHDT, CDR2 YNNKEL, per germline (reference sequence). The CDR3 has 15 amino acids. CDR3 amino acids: CAGSHEGLAKNIQYF. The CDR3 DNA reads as TGTGCCGGCAGCCACGAGGGCCTGGCCAAAAACATTCAGTACTTC.

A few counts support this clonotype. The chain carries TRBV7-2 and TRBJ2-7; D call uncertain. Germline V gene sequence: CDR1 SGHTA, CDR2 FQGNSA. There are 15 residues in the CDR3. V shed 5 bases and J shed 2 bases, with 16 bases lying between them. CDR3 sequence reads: CASSPSGLETYEQYF. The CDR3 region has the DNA TGTGCCAGCAGCCCAAGTGGGCTAGAGACCTACGAGCAGTACTTC.

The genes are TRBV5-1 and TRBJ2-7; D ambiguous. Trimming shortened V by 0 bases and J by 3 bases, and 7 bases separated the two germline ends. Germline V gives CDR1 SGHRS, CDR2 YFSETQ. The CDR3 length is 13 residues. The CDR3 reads CASSLGKDYEQYF. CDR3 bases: TGCGCCAGCAGCTTGGGGAAAGACTACGAGCAGTACTTC.

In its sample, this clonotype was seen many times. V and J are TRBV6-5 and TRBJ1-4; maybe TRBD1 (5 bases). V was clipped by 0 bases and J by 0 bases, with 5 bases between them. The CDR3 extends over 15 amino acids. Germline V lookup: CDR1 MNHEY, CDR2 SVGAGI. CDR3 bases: TGTGCCAGCAGTTACTCAGGGGCAACTAATGAAAAACTGTTTTTT. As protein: CASSYSGATNEKLFF.

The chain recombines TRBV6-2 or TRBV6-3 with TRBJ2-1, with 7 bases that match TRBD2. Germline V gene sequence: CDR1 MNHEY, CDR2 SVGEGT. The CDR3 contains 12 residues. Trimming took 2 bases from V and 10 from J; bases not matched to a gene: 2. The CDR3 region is CASSYAGVEQFF. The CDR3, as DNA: TGTGCCAGCAGTTACGCGGGAGTCGAGCAGTTCTTC.